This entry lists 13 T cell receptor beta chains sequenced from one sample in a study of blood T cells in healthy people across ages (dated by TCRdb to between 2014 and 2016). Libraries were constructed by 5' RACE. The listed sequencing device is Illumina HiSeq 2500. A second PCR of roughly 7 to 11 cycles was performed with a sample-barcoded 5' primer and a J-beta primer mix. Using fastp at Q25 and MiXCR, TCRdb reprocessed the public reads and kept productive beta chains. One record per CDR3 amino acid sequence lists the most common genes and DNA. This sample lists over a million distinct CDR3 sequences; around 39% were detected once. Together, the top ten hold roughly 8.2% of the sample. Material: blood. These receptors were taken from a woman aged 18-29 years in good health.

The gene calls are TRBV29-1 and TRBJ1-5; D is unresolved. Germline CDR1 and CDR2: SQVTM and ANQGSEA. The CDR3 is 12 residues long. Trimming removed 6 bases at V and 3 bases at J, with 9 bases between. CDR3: CSVASINQPQHF. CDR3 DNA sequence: TGCAGCGTCGCAAGCATCAATCAGCCCCAGCATTTT.

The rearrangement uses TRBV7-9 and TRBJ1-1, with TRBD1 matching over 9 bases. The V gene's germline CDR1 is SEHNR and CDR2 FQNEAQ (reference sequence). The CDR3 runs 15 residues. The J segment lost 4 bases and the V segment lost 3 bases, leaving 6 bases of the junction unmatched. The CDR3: CASSFTGGGGTEAFF. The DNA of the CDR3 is TGTGCCAGCAGCTTTACAGGGGGCGGGGGCACTGAAGCTTTCTTT. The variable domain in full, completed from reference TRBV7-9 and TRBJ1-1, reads DTGVSQNPRHKITKRGQNVTFRCDPISEHNRLYWYRQTLGQGPEFLTYFQNEAQLEKSRLLSDRFSAERPKGSFSTLEIQRTEQGDSAMYLCASSFTGGGGTEAFFGQGTRLTVV.

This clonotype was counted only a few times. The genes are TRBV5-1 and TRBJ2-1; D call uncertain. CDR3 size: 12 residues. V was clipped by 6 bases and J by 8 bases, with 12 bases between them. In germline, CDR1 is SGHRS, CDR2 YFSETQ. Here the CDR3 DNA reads TGCGCCAGCACCCTCCCCGGTTATGAGCAGTTCTTC. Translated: CASTLPGYEQFF. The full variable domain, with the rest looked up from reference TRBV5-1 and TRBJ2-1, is KAGVTQTPRYLIKTRGQQVTLSCSPISGHRSVSWYQQTPGQGLQFLFEYFSETQRNKGNFPGRFSGRQFSNSRSEMNVSTLELGDSALYLCASTLPGYEQFFGPGTRLTVL.

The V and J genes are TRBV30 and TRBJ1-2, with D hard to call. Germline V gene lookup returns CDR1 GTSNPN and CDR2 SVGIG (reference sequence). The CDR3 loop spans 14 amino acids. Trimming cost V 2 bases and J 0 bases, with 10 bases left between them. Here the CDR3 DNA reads TGTGCCTGGAGTTGGGCACATCCTAACTATGGCTACACCTTC. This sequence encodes CAWSWAHPNYGYTF.

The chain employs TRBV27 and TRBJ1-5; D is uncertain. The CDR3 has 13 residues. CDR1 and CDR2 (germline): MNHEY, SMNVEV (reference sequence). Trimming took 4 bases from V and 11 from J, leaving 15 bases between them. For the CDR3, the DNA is TGTGCCAGCAGTTCGGGAACTACGGTAGCCCAGCATTTT. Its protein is CASSSGTTVAQHF.

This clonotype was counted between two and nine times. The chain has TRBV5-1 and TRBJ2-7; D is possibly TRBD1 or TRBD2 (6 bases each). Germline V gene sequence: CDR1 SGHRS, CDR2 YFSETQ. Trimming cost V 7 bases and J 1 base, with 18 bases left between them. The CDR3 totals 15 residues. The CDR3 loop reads CASHSTGSGSYEQYF. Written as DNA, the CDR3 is TGCGCCAGCCACTCCACAGGGAGCGGGTCCTACGAGCAGTACTTC. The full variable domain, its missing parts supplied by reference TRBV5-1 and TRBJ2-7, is KAGVTQTPRYLIKTRGQQVTLSCSPISGHRSVSWYQQTPGQGLQFLFEYFSETQRNKGNFPGRFSGRQFSNSRSEMNVSTLELGDSALYLCASHSTGSGSYEQYFGPGTRLTVT.

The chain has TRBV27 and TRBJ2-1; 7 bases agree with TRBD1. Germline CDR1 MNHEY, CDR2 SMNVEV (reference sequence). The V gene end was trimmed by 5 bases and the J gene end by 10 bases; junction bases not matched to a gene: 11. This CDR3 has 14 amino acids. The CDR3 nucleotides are TGTGCCAGCAGTGCCCGACAGGGATCCTACGAGCAGTTCTTC. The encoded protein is CASSARQGSYEQFF.

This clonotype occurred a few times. CDR3 coding DNA: TGTGCCAGCAGATCAGCGGGAGGCCCCACCGGGGAGCTGTTTTTT. It specifies CASRSAGGPTGELFF. The chain uses TRBV6-2 or TRBV6-3 and TRBJ2-2; the match to TRBD2 covers 9 bases. The germline V gene has CDR1 MNHEY and CDR2 SVGEGT. This CDR3 region has 15 residues. V gave up 6 bases and J gave up 4 bases; unmatched junction bases: 6.

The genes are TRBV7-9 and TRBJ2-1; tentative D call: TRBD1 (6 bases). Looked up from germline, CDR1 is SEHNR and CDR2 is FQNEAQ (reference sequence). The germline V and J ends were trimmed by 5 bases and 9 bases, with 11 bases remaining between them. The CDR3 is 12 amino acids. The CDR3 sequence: CASSIQGSEQFF. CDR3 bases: TGTGCCAGCAGCATACAGGGAAGTGAGCAGTTCTTC.

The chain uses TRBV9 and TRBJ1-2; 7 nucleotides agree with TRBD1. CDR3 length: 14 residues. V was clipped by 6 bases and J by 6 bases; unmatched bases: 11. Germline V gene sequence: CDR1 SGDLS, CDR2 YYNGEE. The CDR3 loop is CASTGGQFFHGYTF. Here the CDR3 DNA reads TGTGCCAGCACGGGGGGACAGTTCTTTCATGGCTACACCTTC.

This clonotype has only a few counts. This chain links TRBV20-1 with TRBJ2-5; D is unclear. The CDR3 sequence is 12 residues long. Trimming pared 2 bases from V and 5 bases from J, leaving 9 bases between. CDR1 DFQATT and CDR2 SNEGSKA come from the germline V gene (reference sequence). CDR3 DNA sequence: TGCAGTGCTAGATACGAGGTGGAGACCCAGTACTTC. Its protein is CSARYEVETQYF.

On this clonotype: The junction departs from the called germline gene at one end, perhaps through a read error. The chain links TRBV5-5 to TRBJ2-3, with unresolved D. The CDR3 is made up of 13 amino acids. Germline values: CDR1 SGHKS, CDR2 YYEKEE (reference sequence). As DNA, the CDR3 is TGTGCCTGCAGCTATTACCCTCAAGATACGCAGTATTTT. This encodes CACSYYPQDTQYF.

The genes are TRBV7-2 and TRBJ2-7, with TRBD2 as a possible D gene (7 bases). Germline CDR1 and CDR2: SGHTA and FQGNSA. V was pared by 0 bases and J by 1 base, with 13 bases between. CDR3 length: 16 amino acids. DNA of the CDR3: TGTGCCAGCAGCTTAGCGGGGGGGGGCTCGTCCTACGAGCAGTACTTC. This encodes CASSLAGGGSSYEQYF. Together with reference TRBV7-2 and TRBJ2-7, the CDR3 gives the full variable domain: GAGVSQSPSNKVTEKGKDVELRCDPISGHTALYWYRQSLGQGLEFLIYFQGNSAPDKSGLPSDRFSAERTGGSVSTLTIQRTQQEDSAVYLCASSLAGGGSSYEQYFGPGTRLTVT.